This T cell receptor beta chain came from a study of blood T cell repertoires in COVID-19. Study in general: There were acute and convalescent COVID-19 samples, and they came from the United States, Italy and Spain.

CDR3 size: 14 residues. The V and J ends lost 0 bases and 8 bases respectively, with 13 bases between them. CDR1 LGHNA and CDR2 YSLEER come from the germline V gene. TCRdb's copy holds only in-frame clones and misses some; the assay was immunoSEQ multiplex PCR. This table holds 200,000 to 250,000 clones, approximately 83% found once. This clonotype was obtained from a woman between 45 and 65 years old with acute or convalescent COVID-19. The source material was peripheral blood. This chain connects TRBV4-3 to TRBJ1-1; maybe TRBD1 (5 bases). The CDR3 DNA sequence: TGCGCCAGCAGCCAAGATTACAGGCAAGGAGAAGCTTTCTTT. Translated: CASSQDYRQGEAFF.